Presented here are 19 T cell receptor beta chains from one specimen sequenced in a study of control samples from healthy donors and cancer patients. The table came from immunoSEQ multiplex PCR; TCRdb's copy has only in-frame clones and leaves some out. The sample consists of about 170,000 clones, roughly 91% of them appearing once. The sequenced sample consisted of blood. These receptors came from a woman in her twenties or thirties in good health.

V is TRBV7-2 and J is TRBJ1-1; D remains unclear. The CDR3 runs 12 residues. Germline V CDR1 and CDR2: SGHTA, FQGNSA. The V gene lost 4 bases and the J gene lost 8 bases, with 11 bases spanning the gap. The CDR3 region is CASSSPGPEAFF. DNA of the CDR3: TGTGCCAGCAGCTCCCCCGGGCCCGAAGCTTTCTTT.

V is TRBV30 and J is TRBJ1-6, with 10 bases aligning to TRBD1. Per the germline V gene, CDR1 is GTSNPN and CDR2 is SVGIG (reference sequence). This CDR3 region has 16 residues. J lost 6 bases, V lost 4 bases, and 9 bases had no gene match. The CDR3 sequence is CAWTRDRGPRNSPLHF. The CDR3 DNA reads as TGTGCCTGGACCCGGGACAGGGGTCCCCGTAATTCACCCCTCCACTTT.

The chain links TRBV7-8 to TRBJ2-7; 8 bases agree with TRBD1. Losses at the gene ends were 1 base for V and 1 base for J; bases not matched to a gene: 3. The V gene's germline CDR1 is SGHVS and CDR2 FQNEAQ. The CDR3 runs to 15 residues. CDR3 bases: TGTGCCAGCAGCTTAGTACAGGGGGTTTCCTACGAGCAGTACTTC. Translating it yields CASSLVQGVSYEQYF.

This clone was observed a handful of times. V is TRBV6-5 and J is TRBJ2-7, with 7 bases lining up with TRBD2. Germline V gene lookup returns CDR1 MNHEY and CDR2 SVGAGI. The CDR3 extends over 15 amino acids. Germline trimming cut 0 bases from V and 4 bases from J; bases unmatched to any gene: 6. This CDR3 is CASSYSREGLYEQYF. The CDR3 DNA reads as TGTGCCAGCAGTTACTCGAGGGAGGGGCTGTACGAGCAGTACTTC.

The chain joins TRBV5-1 to TRBJ2-3; TRBD2 agrees at 10 bases. The V gene's germline CDR1 is SGHRS and CDR2 YFSETQ. The CDR3 has 18 residues. V lost 0 bases, J lost 3 bases, and 10 bases stayed unmatched. DNA of the CDR3: TGCGCCAGCAGCTTGGTAGTAGCGGGGGGAGCTGGGACAGATACGCAGTATTTT. It translates to CASSLVVAGGAGTDTQYF. Combining the CDR3 with reference TRBV5-1 and TRBJ2-3 gives the whole variable domain KAGVTQTPRYLIKTRGQQVTLSCSPISGHRSVSWYQQTPGQGLQFLFEYFSETQRNKGNFPGRFSGRQFSNSRSEMNVSTLELGDSALYLCASSLVVAGGAGTDTQYFGPGTRLTVL.

Of note for this clone: The same CDR3 arises from other DNA sequences in this sample as well. The chain uses TRBV27 and TRBJ1-2, with 7 bases fitting TRBD1. The CDR3 runs to 14 residues. The germline V gene encodes CDR1 MNHEY and CDR2 SMNVEV (reference sequence). Trimming took 0 bases from V and 4 from J; bases not matched to a gene: 2. CDR3 in DNA: TGTGCCAGCAGTTTATCGGGGACAGCCTATGGCTACACCTTC. Translation gives CASSLSGTAYGYTF.

The J gene is TRBJ1-2, the V gene TRBV29-1; no definite D call. V was shortened by 0 bases and J by 6 bases, with 2 bases between the two germline ends. CDR1 and CDR2 (germline): SQVTM, ANQGSEA. The CDR3 runs to 10 residues. In DNA form, the CDR3 reads TGCAGCGTTGAAGACAATGGCTACACCTTC. It codes for CSVEDNGYTF.

V gene TRBV18 combines with J gene TRBJ2-1; 7 positions match TRBD2. The CDR3 sequence is 15 residues long. CDR1 is KGHSH, CDR2 LQKENI, per germline. V shed 1 base and J 4 bases; nucleotides not matched to a gene: 4. CDR3 amino acids: CASSPLEGGYNEQFF. Written as DNA, the CDR3 is TGTGCCAGCTCACCACTAGAGGGAGGGTACAATGAGCAGTTCTTC.

This sequence joins TRBV18 and TRBJ1-4; D is ambiguous. The CDR3 consists of 14 residues. Germline V gives CDR1 KGHSH, CDR2 LQKENI. Between the trimmed V and J ends, which lost 0 bases and 6 bases, there was a span of 8 bases. The CDR3 DNA sequence: TGTGCCAGCTCACCACCAGGGATTTATGAAAAACTGTTTTTT. Protein sequence: CASSPPGIYEKLFF. Combining the CDR3 with reference TRBV18 and TRBJ1-4 gives the whole variable domain NAGVMQNPRHLVRRRGQEARLRCSPMKGHSHVYWYRQLPEEGLKFMVYLQKENIIDESGMPKERFSAEFPKEGPSILRIQQVVRGDSAAYFCASSPPGIYEKLFFGSGTQLSVL.

The rearrangement joins TRBV19 to TRBJ2-1; 11 nucleotides agree with TRBD2. V gave up 3 bases and J gave up 6 bases; unmatched junction bases: 4. The CDR3 sequence is 15 residues long. Per germline, CDR1 LNHDA and CDR2 SQIVND (reference sequence). CDR3 DNA sequence: TGTGCCAGTAGTATTCTCACTAGCGGGAGCAATGAGCAGTTCTTC. This translates into CASSILTSGSNEQFF.

The gene calls are TRBV2 and TRBJ1-6, with D tentatively TRBD1 (6 bases). Looked up from germline, CDR1 is SNHLY and CDR2 is FYNNEI. V gave up 2 bases and J gave up 9 bases, with 14 bases separating them. The CDR3 extends over 15 amino acids. This chain's CDR3 is CASSETGTWGSPLHF. CDR3 in DNA: TGTGCCAGCAGTGAAACCGGGACATGGGGTTCACCCCTCCACTTT. Full variable domain (rest looked up from reference TRBV2 and TRBJ1-6): EPEVTQTPSHQVTQMGQEVILRCVPISNHLYFYWYRQILGQKVEFLVSFYNNEISEKSEIFDDQFSVERPDGSNFTLKIRSTKLEDSAMYFCASSETGTWGSPLHFGNGTRLTVT.

This chain joins TRBV7-2 and TRBJ2-2; maybe TRBD1 (6 bases). Deletions cut 5 bases from V and 6 bases from J, with 10 bases between. The germline CDR1 and CDR2 sequences are SGHTA and FQGNSA. The CDR3 contains 13 residues. The CDR3: CASSERTAGELFF. The CDR3 DNA reads TGTGCCAGCAGCGAACGGACAGCCGGGGAGCTGTTTTTT.

This chain uses TRBV7-3 with TRBJ2-7; maybe TRBD1 (6 bases). From germline, CDR1 is SGHTA and CDR2 FQGTGA. There are 14 residues in the CDR3. V gave up 2 bases and J gave up 2 bases, with 10 bases separating them. CDR3 nucleotide sequence: TGTGCCAGCAGCTTAGAGGCAGGGGCCTACGAGCAGTACTTC. Its protein is CASSLEAGAYEQYF.

A remark on this clone: This CDR3 is also generated by other DNA sequences in the sample. This chain joins TRBV18 and TRBJ1-4; 7 bases are shared with TRBD1. The CDR3 is made up of 13 amino acids. Germline assignment: CDR1 KGHSH and CDR2 LQKENI. With V trimmed by 3 bases and J by 5 bases, 0 bases remained unmatched. The CDR3 DNA reads as TGTGCCAGCTCACCGGGACAGAATGAAAAACTGTTTTTT. It specifies CASSPGQNEKLFF.

The chain uses TRBV11-2 and TRBJ1-1, with a weak D call TRBD1 (6 bases). The germline V and J ends were trimmed by 5 bases and 1 base, with 11 bases remaining between them. This CDR3 is 14 amino acids long. The germline V gene encodes CDR1 SGHAT and CDR2 FQNNGV. CDR3 sequence: CASSPPDRNTEAFF. CDR3 DNA sequence: TGTGCCAGCAGCCCCCCGGACAGGAACACTGAAGCTTTCTTT.

This chain joins TRBV29-1 and TRBJ2-7; the D gene is possibly TRBD1 (6 bases). The CDR3 runs to 12 residues. Per the germline V gene, CDR1 is SQVTM and CDR2 is ANQGSEA. The V end was cut by 4 bases, the J end by 4 bases, with 11 bases between. CDR3 in amino acids: CSVAWQGYEQYF. CDR3 DNA sequence: TGCAGCGTTGCGTGGCAGGGGTACGAGCAGTACTTC.

The CDR3 region is CASRRGQETQYF. The CDR3 nucleotides read TGTGCCAGCAGGCGGGGGCAAGAGACCCAGTACTTC. The V gene is TRBV6-5, the J gene TRBJ2-5; 7 bases agree with TRBD2. The length of the CDR3 is 12 residues. After removal of 6 bases from V and 2 bases from J, the junction contained 0 bases not matched to a gene. Germline V gene sequence: CDR1 MNHEY, CDR2 SVGAGI.

The V gene is TRBV7-8, the J gene TRBJ2-5; 14 bases are shared with TRBD2. V lost 1 base, J lost 6 bases, and 4 bases stayed unmatched. The CDR3 sequence is 16 residues long. Germline CDR1 reads SGHVS; CDR2 reads FQNEAQ. The CDR3 sequence is CASSLGGTSGSKTQYF. As DNA, the CDR3 is TGTGCCAGCAGCTTAGGGGGGACTAGCGGGAGTAAGACCCAGTACTTC.

The chain is built from TRBV5-6 and TRBJ1-2; TRBD1 matches 11 bases. The length of the CDR3 is 14 residues. The germline V gene encodes CDR1 SGHDT and CDR2 YYEEEE. V trimming: 0 bases; J trimming: 7 bases; junction bases outside the gene matches: 2. The CDR3 DNA reads as TGTGCCAGCAGCTTGGGGACAGGGGGCTCTGGCTACACCTTC. It translates to CASSLGTGGSGYTF.